The present entry profiles one T cell receptor (beta chain) with its context. With 5 bases removed from V and 5 bases from J, the gap between germline ends came to 6 bases. This CDR3 region has 12 residues. CDR1 is SGHAT, CDR2 FQNNGV, per germline. The data derive from a study of blood T cell repertoires in COVID-19. TCRdb keeps only in-frame clones here, not all; method: immunoSEQ multiplex PCR. The data hold around 130,000 clones, with around 80% observed a single time. V gene TRBV11-2 combines with J gene TRBJ2-2; no reliable D call. The source of this sequence is a man aged 65 to 85 with acute or convalescent COVID-19. Sequencing was done on a sample of peripheral blood. CDR3 protein: CASSPRTGELFF. The CDR3, as DNA: TGTGCCAGCAGCCCACGGACCGGGGAGCTGTTTTTT.